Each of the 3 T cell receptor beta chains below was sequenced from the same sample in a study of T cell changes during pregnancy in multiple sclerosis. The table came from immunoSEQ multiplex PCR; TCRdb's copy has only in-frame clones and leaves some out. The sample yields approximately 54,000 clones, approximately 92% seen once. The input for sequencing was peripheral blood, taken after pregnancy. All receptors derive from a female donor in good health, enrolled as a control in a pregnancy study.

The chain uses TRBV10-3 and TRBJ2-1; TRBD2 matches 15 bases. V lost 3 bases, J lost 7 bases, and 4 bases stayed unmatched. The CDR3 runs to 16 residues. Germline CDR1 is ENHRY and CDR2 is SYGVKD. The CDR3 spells CAISDYGLAGGNEQFF. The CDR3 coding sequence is TGTGCCATCAGTGATTACGGACTAGCGGGAGGGAATGAGCAGTTCTTC.

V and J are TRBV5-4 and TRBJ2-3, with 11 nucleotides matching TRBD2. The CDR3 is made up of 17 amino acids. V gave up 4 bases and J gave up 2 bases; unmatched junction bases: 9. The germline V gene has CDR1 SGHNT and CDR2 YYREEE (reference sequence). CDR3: CASSITSGGLDTDTQYF. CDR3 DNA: TGTGCCAGCAGCATAACTAGCGGGGGACTTGACACAGATACGCAGTATTTT.

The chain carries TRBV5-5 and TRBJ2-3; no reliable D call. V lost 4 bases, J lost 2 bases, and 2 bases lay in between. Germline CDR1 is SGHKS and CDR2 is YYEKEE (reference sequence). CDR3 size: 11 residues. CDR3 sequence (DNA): TGTGCCAGCAGCCTCACAGATACGCAGTATTTT. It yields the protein CASSLTDTQYF.